This T cell receptor (beta chain) was profiled in a study of CD8+ T cells in alopecia areata. The wider study: In an open-label trial, patients got 5 to 10 mg tofacitinib twice daily. After 6 to 18 months of tofacitinib, follow-up continued 6 months off drug.

Extraction and reverse transcription of RNA yielded cDNA as the sequencing template. Sequencing used immunoSEQ multiplex PCR; TCRdb keeps in-frame clones, though not all of them. The sample gives fewer than 250,000 clones, 40% to 45% of which show up once; 2% to 3% is in the top ten. Trimming pared 5 bases from V and 0 bases from J, leaving 12 bases between. CDR1 and CDR2 (germline): LNHDA, SQIVND (reference sequence). CDR3 length: 15 residues. Notes on the study in general: Lesional scalp, notably in alopecia totalis/universalis, had clonality above that of normal scalp. Within the top 100, expanded CD8+ clones significantly decreased with tofacitinib, as did scalp clonality.

This clone has a handful of counts. Its antigen is unidentified. As to treatment: oral pan-JAK inhibitor, 5-10 mg twice daily. The sample in question was CD4+ T cells sorted from blood, obtained at approximately week 37, from a patient treated with tofacitinib. The source of this sequence is a human donor with alopecia areata. This rearrangement joins TRBV19 to TRBJ2-3; the D is unclear. As DNA, the CDR3 is TGTGCCAGTAGTTGGCGGAGAGTCAGCACAGATACGCAGTATTTT. Amino acids: CASSWRRVSTDTQYF.